Included here is one T cell receptor beta chain sequence, with context. The entry originates in a study of blood T cell repertoires in COVID-19. Trimming left V 8 bases short and J 8 bases short, with 15 bases between. The germline gives CDR1 LGHDT, CDR2 YNNKEL (reference sequence). The CDR3 has 13 amino acids. Original processing notes: By means of reference gene primer amplification, nucleated cell counts were estimated. Libraries were prepared by immunoSEQ multiplex PCR; TCRdb keeps only in-frame clonotypes and omits some of them. That table gives V, J and clone size, and the DNA gave D and trimming. This table has 60,000 to 65,000 clones, about 93% appearing once.

The sample was peripheral blood. This clonotype originated in an elderly woman with active COVID-19. The chain recombines TRBV3-1 (or the pseudogene TRBV3-2) with TRBJ1-4; TRBD1 is a possible D gene (6 bases). CDR3 residues: CASGTGLGEKLFF. In DNA form, the CDR3 reads TGTGCCAGCGGAACAGGGTTAGGGGAAAAACTGTTTTTT.